This TCR beta chain is drawn from a study of blood T cell repertoires in COVID-19. About the study: The samples span acute and convalescent COVID-19 from the United States, Italy and Spain. T cells, B-cell-depleted T cells, or PBMCs supplied cDNA or gDNA.

Profiled with immunoSEQ multiplex PCR; TCRdb holds only in-frame clones, not every one. The sample has 430,000 or so clones; about 90% are singletons. The germline gives CDR1 SEHNR, CDR2 FQNEAQ (reference sequence). Trimming took 9 bases from V and 9 from J; bases not matched to a gene: 14. This CDR3 comprises 15 residues. Those enrolled in Seattle joined during active infection and were followed longitudinally afterward. Sample: peripheral blood. The rearrangement uses TRBV7-9 and TRBJ2-1; 10 bases agree with TRBD2. This receptor was obtained from a man between 18 and 29 years old with COVID-19, enrolled during active disease. CDR3 nucleotide sequence: TGTGCCAGTTCTTTAGCGGGAGGAATTAGTGGTGAGCAGTTCTTC. Amino acids: CASSLAGGISGEQFF.